This TCR beta chain was documented in a study of PD-1 blockade in classical Hodgkin lymphoma (dated by TCRdb to about 2020). Looking at the study overall: Nivolumab dosing was 3 mg/kg intravenously every 2 weeks, continuing until either disease progression or unacceptable toxicity. The study used CyTOF and TCR beta sequencing to define a peripheral blood immune signature of response to PD-1 blockade in classical Hodgkin lymphoma. General conclusions and limits of the study: Diversity was lower in patients who began nivolumab less than 1 year after ASCT, so these patients were left out of later analyses to avoid confounding by immune reconstitution. The study was limited to a single clinical trial cohort, and causes of repertoire differences, possibly disease activity or prior therapy, remained undefined. Baseline TCR diversity was reported to be lower in newly diagnosed patients than in healthy donors and to be lower still in relapsed/refractory patients. CD4+ but not CD8+ TCR diversity rose significantly by C4D1 (p=0.0027 vs p=0.16), most apparent in complete responders (p=0.02). Baseline diversity similar to that of newly diagnosed patients was observed in trial patients achieving complete response, whereas significantly lower diversity was observed in partial responders and progressors.

From V the trimming removes 5 bases and from J it removes 5 bases, while the gene matches leave 7 bases of the junction unaccounted for. Based on the germline V gene, the CDR1 and CDR2 sequences are SGHRS and YFSETQ. Spanning cysteine to phenylalanine, the CDR3 consists of 14 amino acids. The CDR3 DNA has 42 bases and is translated from base 1. Regarding this clone: Its antigen remains unidentified. No clone much larger than this one lies a single base away; base qualities are absent. Other DNA sequences from this sample encode an identical CDR3 as well.

The Qiagen DNeasy kit was used to extract genomic DNA from unsorted PBMCs and from the negatively selected CD4+ and CD8+ fractions. Amplification of TCR beta CDR3 regions was done by immunoSEQ multiplex PCR with primers that anneal to V and J segments. A synthetic immune receptor repertoire was used to minimize amplification bias, and any residual bias was removed computationally once sequencing was done. Regarding the original processing steps: Custom Python scripts were used to quantify repertoire diversity as the Shannon entropy index. Unsorted, CD4+ and CD8+ repertoires were analyzed separately, except for combined analyses in which CD4+ and CD8+ sequences were merged in silico. A clone counted as expanded when the clone's frequency after treatment rose at least 2-fold relative to C1D1, and clones undetected at baseline were given a pseudocount of 0.5. Clones with 0 or 1 copy at C1D1 were defined as singleton clones, while clones with 2 or more copies were defined as non-singleton clones. Clones expanded in unsorted samples were labelled as CD4+, CD8+ or unknown by matching protein sequences in sorted samples from the same patient. Wilcoxon tests on paired samples were used to test changes in diversity from C1D1 to C4D1. This is the immuneACCESS table as TCRdb keeps it, with only in-frame sequences that have V and J called. A part of the clones is gone; compared with another copy, unresolved V genes explain less than half, and the rest is unexplained. Clonal size and the V and J genes are those of that table, whereas D and trimming came from the DNA. This sample has some 90,000 clones in its table, and approximately 86% of those were observed once. The ten largest account for 15% to 20% of the sample.

According to the study, the label for this sample's time point signals: cycle 4 day 1 (C4D1), after five to seven weeks of nivolumab. All trial patients had relapsed after autologous stem cell transplantation, with cohorts A, B and C differing in prior brentuximab vedotin exposure. The trial cohort comprised 60 or so patients with relapsed/refractory classical Hodgkin lymphoma whose best overall responses were complete response, partial response or progressive disease. Trial patients were treated with single-agent nivolumab in the multi-cohort phase II CheckMate 205 trial. An independent review committee assessed best overall response using the 2007 International Working Group response criteria. PBMCs from the trial were collected at three points: immediately before nivolumab initiation (C1D1), and during therapy at cycle 2 day 1 and cycle 4 day 1. After peripheral blood was drawn into 8 mL Vacutainer Cell Preparation Tubes, PBMCs were isolated by centrifugation and then cryopreserved.

The receptor was derived from a human donor with classical Hodgkin lymphoma. The chain couples TRBV5-1 to TRBJ2-5; 9 central bases correspond to TRBD1. The sample here was peripheral blood mononuclear cells (PBMCs), taken before the fourth cycle of nivolumab. CDR3 region: CASSLQGAGETQYF. The DNA sequence is as follows: TGCGCCAGCAGTCTACAGGGGGCCGGGGAGACCCAGTACTTC.